These 4 T cell receptor beta chains were all obtained from the same sample, sequenced in a study of graft-versus-host responses after intestinal transplantation. The protocol was immunoSEQ multiplex PCR, while the TCRdb copy is restricted to in-frame clones and leaves out a portion. The sample lists about 5,200 clones, 72% occurring once. Intraepithelial and lamina propria lymphocytes were freed from processed graft tissue. Sequencing was performed on ileum tissue, taken around 250 days after intestinal transplant. These receptors originate from a human patient who received an intestinal transplant, so some T cells may come from the graft donor.

The chain joins TRBV13 to TRBJ2-7; TRBD2 matches 10 bases. The CDR3 consists of 15 residues. V lost 5 bases and J lost 5; bases outside the gene matches: 9. Germline-derived CDR1 and CDR2 are PRHDT and FYEKMQ (reference sequence). The CDR3 sequence: CASSLSGGFVDEQYF. In nucleotides, the CDR3 is TGTGCCAGCAGCCTTAGCGGGGGGTTTGTTGACGAGCAGTACTTC.

This rearrangement joins TRBV5-1 to TRBJ2-2; TRBD2 might be the D (6 bases). Per the germline V gene, CDR1 is SGHRS and CDR2 is YFSETQ. Trimming removed 4 bases from V and 7 bases from J, with 14 bases in between. CDR3 length equals 14 residues. In DNA form, the CDR3 reads TGCGCCAGCAGCCCCGAGACTAGGGTCGGGGAGCTGTTTTTT. This codes for CASSPETRVGELFF.

V gene TRBV4-3 combines with J gene TRBJ1-2; TRBD1 agrees at 7 bases. The trim removed 0 bases at V and 4 bases at J, leaving 8 bases unmatched. This CDR3 comprises 16 residues. Per the germline V gene, CDR1 is LGHNA and CDR2 is YSLEER. DNA of the CDR3: TGCGCCAGCAGCCAAGATATCGGGACAGTTCCCTATGGCTACACCTTC. Protein sequence: CASSQDIGTVPYGYTF.

CDR3 region: CASSFRRLATDTQYF. CDR3 in DNA: TGTGCCAGCAGCTTTCGAAGACTGGCGACAGATACGCAGTATTTT. The chain uses TRBV5-4 and TRBJ2-3; no firm D call. The CDR3 has 15 residues. Per germline, CDR1 SGHNT and CDR2 YYREEE (reference sequence). The V end was cut by 2 bases, the J end by 3 bases, with 13 bases between. The full variable domain, its missing parts supplied by reference TRBV5-4 and TRBJ2-3, is ETGVTQSPTHLIKTRGQQVTLRCSSQSGHNTVSWYQQALGQGPQFIFQYYREEENGRGNFPPRFSGLQFPNYSSELNVNALELDDSALYLCASSFRRLATDTQYFGPGTRLTVL.